Described below is a single TCR beta chain sequence and its context. Antigen: not known. The CDR3 contains 15 residues. CDR1 KGHSH and CDR2 LQKENI come from the germline V gene. V dropped 3 bases and J dropped 6; count of bases not matched to a gene: 9. The study ran its PCR with 60 Vbeta and 13 Jbeta primers. In the source study's methods: In a later analysis, around 10 million of around 75 million unique beta chains occurred in at least two donors. Produced via immunoSEQ multiplex PCR; TCRdb's table is partial and in-frame only. V and J calls and clone size follow that table, whereas D and trimming were derived from the DNA. The table lists 95,000 to 130,000 clones, 9.5% of them singletons. These data come from a study of cytomegalovirus exposure and HLA in healthy donors. The study, taken as a whole, reports: It was reportedly the case that the classifier diagnosed cytomegalovirus status with high specificity and sensitivity.

Specimen: PBMCs. The sequence came from a man aged 25-45 years in good health and CMV-seronegative. This chain joins TRBV18 and TRBJ2-3; 7 bases are shared with TRBD2. In DNA, the CDR3 is TGTGCCAGCTCACCTATTAGCGGGCTGGGGGATACGCAGTATTTT. Amino acid sequence: CASSPISGLGDTQYF.